This T cell receptor beta chain was recorded in a study of CD8 T cells in Susac syndrome. The RNA, about 0.5 to 1 ug, was put through reverse transcription using random hexamers. TCRdb analysed the immunoSEQ multiplex PCR reads with MiXCR anew, one entry per CDR3 protein. The repertoire holds around 170,000 distinct CDR3 sequences, 94% seen once, with around 0.11% in the top ten. CDR1 SGHDT and CDR2 YYEEEE come from the germline V gene. CDR3 length: 16 amino acids. V shed 4 bases and J 9 bases; nucleotides not matched to a gene: 10. This receptor was taken from a human donor with Susac syndrome. Material for sequencing was CD4+ T cells from PBMCs. The chain recombines TRBV5-6 with TRBJ1-6; TRBD1 agrees at 10 bases. As DNA, the CDR3 is TGTGCCAGCAGCCCGGGGACAGGGGCCCTTGGTTCACCCCTCCACTTT. This codes for CASSPGTGALGSPLHF.